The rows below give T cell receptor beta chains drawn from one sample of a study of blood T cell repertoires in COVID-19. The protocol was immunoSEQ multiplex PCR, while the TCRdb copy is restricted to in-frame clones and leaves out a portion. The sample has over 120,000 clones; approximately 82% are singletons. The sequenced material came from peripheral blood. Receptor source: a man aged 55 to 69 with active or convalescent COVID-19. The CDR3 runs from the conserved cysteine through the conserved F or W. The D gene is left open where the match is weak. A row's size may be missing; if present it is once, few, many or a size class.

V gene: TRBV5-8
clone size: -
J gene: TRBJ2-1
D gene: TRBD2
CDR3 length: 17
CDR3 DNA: TGTGCCAGCAGCTGGACTAGCGGGGGGGGCGGTTACAATGAGCAGTTCTTC
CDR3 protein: CASSWTSGGGGYNEQFF

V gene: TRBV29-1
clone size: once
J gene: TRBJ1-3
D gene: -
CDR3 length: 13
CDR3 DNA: TGCAGCGTTGAATGGGACACCGGAAACACCATATATTTT
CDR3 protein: CSVEWDTGNTIYF

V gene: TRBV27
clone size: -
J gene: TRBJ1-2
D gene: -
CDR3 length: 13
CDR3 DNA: TGTGCCAGGGGAGGAGGACATAACTATGGCTACACCTTC
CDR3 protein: CARGGGHNYGYTF

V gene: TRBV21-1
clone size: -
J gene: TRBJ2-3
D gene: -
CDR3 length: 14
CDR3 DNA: TGTGCCAGCACCACCGGACAGAGCACAGATACGCAGTATTTT
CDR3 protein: CASTTGQSTDTQYF

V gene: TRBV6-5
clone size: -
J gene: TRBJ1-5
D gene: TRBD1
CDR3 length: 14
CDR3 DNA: TGTGCCAGCAGTTCACAGGGGAGGTATCAGCCCCAGCATTTT
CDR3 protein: CASSSQGRYQPQHF

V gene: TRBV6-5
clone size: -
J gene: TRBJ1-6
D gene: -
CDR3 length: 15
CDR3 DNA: TGTGCCAGCAGCCTCCTGGGAGGGGCCAATTCACCCCTCCACTTT
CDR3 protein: CASSLLGGANSPLHF

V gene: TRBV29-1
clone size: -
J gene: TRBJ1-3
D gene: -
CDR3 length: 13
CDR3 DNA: TGCAGCGTTGCCAGGGGTAATGGAAACACCATATATTTT
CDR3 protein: CSVARGNGNTIYF

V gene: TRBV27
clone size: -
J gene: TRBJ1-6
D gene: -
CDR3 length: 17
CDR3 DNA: TGTGCCAGCAGTTGGTGGGGCGCAGGGTCTGGGAATTCACCCCTCCACTTT
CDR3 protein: CASSWWGAGSGNSPLHF

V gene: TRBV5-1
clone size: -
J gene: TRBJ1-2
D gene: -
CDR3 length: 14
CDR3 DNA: TGCGCCAGCAGCTTGGATCCGGCTAACTATGGCTACACCTTC
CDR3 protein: CASSLDPANYGYTF

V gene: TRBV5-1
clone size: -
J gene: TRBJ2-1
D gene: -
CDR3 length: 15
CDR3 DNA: TGCGCCAGCAGCTTGGGGTATCAGGGTGGGGATGAGCAGTTCTTC
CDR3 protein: CASSLGYQGGDEQFF

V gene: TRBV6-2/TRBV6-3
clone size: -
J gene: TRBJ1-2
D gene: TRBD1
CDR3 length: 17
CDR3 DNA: TGTGCCAGCAGTTACGGGGGACAGGGGGATCGGAACTATGGCTACACCTTC
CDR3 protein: CASSYGGQGDRNYGYTF

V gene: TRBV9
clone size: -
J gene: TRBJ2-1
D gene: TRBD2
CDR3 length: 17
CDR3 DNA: TGTGCCAGCAGCGTAGAGGTGGGACTAGCGGGAACTAATGAGCAGTTCTTC
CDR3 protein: CASSVEVGLAGTNEQFF

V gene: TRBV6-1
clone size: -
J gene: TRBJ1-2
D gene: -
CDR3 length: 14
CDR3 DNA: TGTGCCAGCAGTGAAAACCCTAACCGCCCGGGCTACACCTTC
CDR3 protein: CASSENPNRPGYTF

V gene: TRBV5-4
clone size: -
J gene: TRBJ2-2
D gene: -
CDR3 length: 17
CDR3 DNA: TGTGCCAGCAGCTTGATCCCCAGCGACCTAAGCACCGGGGAGCTGTTTTTT
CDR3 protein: CASSLIPSDLSTGELFF

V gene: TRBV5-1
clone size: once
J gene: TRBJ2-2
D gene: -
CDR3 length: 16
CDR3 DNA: TGCGCCAGCAGCTTGGAGGTACGAGGAGGGGCCGGGGAGCTGTTTTTT
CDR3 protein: CASSLEVRGGAGELFF

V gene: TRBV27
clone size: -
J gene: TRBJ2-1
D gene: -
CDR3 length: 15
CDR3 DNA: TGTGCCAGCTCCCGCTCGACAGGACGAGGCGATGAGCAGTTCTTC
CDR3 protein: CASSRSTGRGDEQFF

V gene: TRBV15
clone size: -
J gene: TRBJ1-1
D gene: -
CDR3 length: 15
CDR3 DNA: TGTGCCACCAGCAGAGGACCGGACGGGGAGTCTGAAGCTTTCTTT
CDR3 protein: CATSRGPDGESEAFF

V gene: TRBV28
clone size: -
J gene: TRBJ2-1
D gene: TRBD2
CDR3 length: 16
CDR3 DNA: TGTGCCAGCAGCCTTCTAGCGGTTCCCCCCAACCGTGAGCAGTTCTTC
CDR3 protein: CASSLLAVPPNREQFF

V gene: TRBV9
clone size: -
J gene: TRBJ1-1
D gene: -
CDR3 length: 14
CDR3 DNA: TGTGCCAGCAGCGTCGGTTCGGTGAACACTGAAGCTTTCTTT
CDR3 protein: CASSVGSVNTEAFF

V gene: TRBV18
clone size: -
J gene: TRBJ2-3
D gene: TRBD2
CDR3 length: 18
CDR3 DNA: TGTGCCAGCTCACCAACGACTAGCGGGGGGGCGAGGGCAGATACGCAGTATTTT
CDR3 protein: CASSPTTSGGARADTQYF

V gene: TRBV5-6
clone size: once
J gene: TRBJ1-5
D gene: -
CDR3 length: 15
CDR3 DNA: TGTGCCAGCAGCTTCGGACAAAATCTGGATCAGCCCCAGCATTTT
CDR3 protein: CASSFGQNLDQPQHF

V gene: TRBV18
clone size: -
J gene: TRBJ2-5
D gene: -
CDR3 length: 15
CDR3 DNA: TGTGCCAGCTCACCGGTGGGAGGCCAGTCGGAGACCCAGTACTTC
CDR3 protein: CASSPVGGQSETQYF

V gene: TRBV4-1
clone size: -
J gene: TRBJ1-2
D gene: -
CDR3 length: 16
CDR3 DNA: TGCGCCAGCAGCCAAACCCCAGCAGACACTAACTATGGCTACACCTTC
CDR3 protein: CASSQTPADTNYGYTF

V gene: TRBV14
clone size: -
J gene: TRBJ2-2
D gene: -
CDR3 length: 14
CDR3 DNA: TGTGCCAGCAGCCAATTTCTCAACACCGGGGAGCTGTTTTTT
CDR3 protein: CASSQFLNTGELFF

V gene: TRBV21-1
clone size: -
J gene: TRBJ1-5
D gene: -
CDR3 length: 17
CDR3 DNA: TGTGCCAGCAGCAAAAGGGTCCCAGGGAGGTGCAATCAGCCCCAGCATTTT
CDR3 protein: CASSKRVPGRCNQPQHF

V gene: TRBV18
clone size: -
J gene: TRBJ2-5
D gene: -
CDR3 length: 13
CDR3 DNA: TGTGCCAGCTCACAGGGACTGCAAGAGACCCAGTACTTC
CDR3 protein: CASSQGLQETQYF

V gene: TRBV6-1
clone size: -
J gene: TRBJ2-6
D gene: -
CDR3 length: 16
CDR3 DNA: TGTGCCAGCAGTGCCTACCGACTAGCTGGGGCCAACGTCCTGACTTTC
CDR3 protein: CASSAYRLAGANVLTF

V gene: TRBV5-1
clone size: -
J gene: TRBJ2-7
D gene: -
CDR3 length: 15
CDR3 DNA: TGCGCCAGCAAGCAAGGGACAACGAGCTCCTACGAGCAGTACTTC
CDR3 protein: CASKQGTTSSYEQYF

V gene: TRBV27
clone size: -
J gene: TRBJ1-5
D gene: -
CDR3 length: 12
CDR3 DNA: TGTGCCAGCAGTACCTACAATCAGCCCCAGCATTTT
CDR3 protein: CASSTYNQPQHF

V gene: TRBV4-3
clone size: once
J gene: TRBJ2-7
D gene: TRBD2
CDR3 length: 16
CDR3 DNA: TGCGCCAGCAGCCAAGATGTAACTAGCGGAACCTACGAGCAGTACTTC
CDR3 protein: CASSQDVTSGTYEQYF

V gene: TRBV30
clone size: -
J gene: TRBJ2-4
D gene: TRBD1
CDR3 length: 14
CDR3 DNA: TGTGCCTGTGAACGGCAGGGGGCGGGAAACATTCAGTACTTC
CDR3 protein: CACERQGAGNIQYF

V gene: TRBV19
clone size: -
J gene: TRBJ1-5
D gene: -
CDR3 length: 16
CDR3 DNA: TGTGCCAGTAGTATATCCCCTCGGGTGGTTCGACAGCCCCAGCATTTT
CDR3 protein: CASSISPRVVRQPQHF

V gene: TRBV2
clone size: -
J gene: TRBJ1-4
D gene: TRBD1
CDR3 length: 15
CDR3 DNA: TGTGCCAGCACCCGCCCAACAGGGGGAAATGAAAAACTGTTTTTT
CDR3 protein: CASTRPTGGNEKLFF

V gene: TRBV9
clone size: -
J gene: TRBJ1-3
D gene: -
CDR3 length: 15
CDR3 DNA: TGTGCCAGCAGCGTTGAGGGACATGCTGGAAACACCATATATTTT
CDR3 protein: CASSVEGHAGNTIYF

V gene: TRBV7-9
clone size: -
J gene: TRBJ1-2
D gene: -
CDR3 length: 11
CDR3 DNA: TGTGCCATCCCGCTCTATTATGGCTACACCTTC
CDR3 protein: CAIPLYYGYTF

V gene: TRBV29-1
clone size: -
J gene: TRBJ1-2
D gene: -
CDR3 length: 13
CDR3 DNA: TGCAGCGTCCATAAAGGAGGGCACTATGGCTACACCTTC
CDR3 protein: CSVHKGGHYGYTF

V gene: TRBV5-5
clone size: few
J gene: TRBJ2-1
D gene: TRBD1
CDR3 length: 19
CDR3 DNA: TGTGCCAGCAGCTTGAAGAGGGAGGGACAGGGGACTACGGGCAATGAGCAGTTCTTC
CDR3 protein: CASSLKREGQGTTGNEQFF

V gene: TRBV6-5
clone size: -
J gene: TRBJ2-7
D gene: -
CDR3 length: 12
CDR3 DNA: TGTGCCAGCAGATATTCAGGGGACGAGCAGTACTTC
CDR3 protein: CASRYSGDEQYF

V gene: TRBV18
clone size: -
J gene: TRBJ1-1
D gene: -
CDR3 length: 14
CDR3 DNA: TGTGCCAGCTCCACGGGTTATACGAACACTGAAGCTTTCTTT
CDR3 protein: CASSTGYTNTEAFF

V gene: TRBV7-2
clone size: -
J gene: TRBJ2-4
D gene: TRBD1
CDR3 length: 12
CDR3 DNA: TGTGCCAGCAGCGGACAGGTAGACATTCAGTACTTC
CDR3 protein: CASSGQVDIQYF

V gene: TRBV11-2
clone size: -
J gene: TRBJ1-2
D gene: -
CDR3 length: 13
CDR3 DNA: TGTGCCAGCAAGCGGGGGCGTATCTATGGCTACACCTTC
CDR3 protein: CASKRGRIYGYTF

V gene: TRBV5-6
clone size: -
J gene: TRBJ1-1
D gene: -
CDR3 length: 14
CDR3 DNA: TGTGCCAGCAGCTTGTTATACTCGAACACTGAAGCTTTCTTT
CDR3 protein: CASSLLYSNTEAFF

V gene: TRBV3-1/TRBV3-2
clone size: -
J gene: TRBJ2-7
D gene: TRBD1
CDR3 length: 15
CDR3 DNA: TGTGCCAGCAGGTTCGACAGGGGGAATTACTACGAGCAGTACTTC
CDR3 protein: CASRFDRGNYYEQYF

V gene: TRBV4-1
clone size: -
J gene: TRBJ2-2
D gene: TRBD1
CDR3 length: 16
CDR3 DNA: TGCGCCAGCAGCCAAGGTAGGGGGCCGGACACCGGGGAGCTGTTTTTT
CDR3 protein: CASSQGRGPDTGELFF

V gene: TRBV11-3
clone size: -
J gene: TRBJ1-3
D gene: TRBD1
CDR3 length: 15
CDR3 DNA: TGTGCCAGCAGCGGGACAGGGAGCTCTGGAAACACCATATATTTT
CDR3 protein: CASSGTGSSGNTIYF

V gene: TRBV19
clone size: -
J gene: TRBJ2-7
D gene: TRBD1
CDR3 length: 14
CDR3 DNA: TGTGCCAGTAGTATTTCGACAGGGAACTACGAGCAGTACTTC
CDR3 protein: CASSISTGNYEQYF

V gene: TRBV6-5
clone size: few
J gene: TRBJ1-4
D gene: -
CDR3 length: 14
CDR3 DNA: TGTGCCAGCAGGGACAGTGGAACTAATGAAAAACTGTTTTTT
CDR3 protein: CASRDSGTNEKLFF

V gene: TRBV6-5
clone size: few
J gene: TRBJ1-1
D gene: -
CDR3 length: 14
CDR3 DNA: TGTGCCAGCAGTTACACGGAGGCGAACACTGAAGCTTTCTTT
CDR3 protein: CASSYTEANTEAFF

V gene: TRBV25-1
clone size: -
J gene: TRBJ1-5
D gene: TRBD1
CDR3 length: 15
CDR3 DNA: TGTGCCAGCAGCCAGACAGGGGTAGACAATCAGCCCCAGCATTTT
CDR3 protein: CASSQTGVDNQPQHF

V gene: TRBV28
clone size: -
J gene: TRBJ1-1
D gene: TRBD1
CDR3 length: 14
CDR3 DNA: TGTGCCAGCAGTTTACGGACAGGGGGTACTGAAGCTTTCTTT
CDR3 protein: CASSLRTGGTEAFF

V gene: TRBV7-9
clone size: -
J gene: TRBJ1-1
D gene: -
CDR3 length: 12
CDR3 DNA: TGTGCCAGCAGCTTAATGGCCGTTGAAGCTTTCTTT
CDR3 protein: CASSLMAVEAFF

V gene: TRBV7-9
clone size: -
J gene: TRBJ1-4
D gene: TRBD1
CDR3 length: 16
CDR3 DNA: TGTGCCAGCAGCTTAGGGACAGGGGGCTCTAATGAAAAACTGTTTTTT
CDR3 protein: CASSLGTGGSNEKLFF

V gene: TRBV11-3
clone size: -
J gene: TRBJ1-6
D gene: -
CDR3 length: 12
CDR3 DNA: TGTGCCAGCAGCCTCGACTCTTCACCCCTCCACTTT
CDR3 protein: CASSLDSSPLHF

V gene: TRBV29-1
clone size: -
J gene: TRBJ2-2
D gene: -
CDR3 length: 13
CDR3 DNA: TGCAGCGTTGTCAGGGCGAACACCGGGGAGCTGTTTTTT
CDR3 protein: CSVVRANTGELFF

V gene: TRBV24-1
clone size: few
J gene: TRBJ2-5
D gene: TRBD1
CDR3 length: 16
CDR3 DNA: TGTGCCACCAGTGACTCTGGACAGGGGGCGATTGAGACCCAGTACTTC
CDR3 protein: CATSDSGQGAIETQYF